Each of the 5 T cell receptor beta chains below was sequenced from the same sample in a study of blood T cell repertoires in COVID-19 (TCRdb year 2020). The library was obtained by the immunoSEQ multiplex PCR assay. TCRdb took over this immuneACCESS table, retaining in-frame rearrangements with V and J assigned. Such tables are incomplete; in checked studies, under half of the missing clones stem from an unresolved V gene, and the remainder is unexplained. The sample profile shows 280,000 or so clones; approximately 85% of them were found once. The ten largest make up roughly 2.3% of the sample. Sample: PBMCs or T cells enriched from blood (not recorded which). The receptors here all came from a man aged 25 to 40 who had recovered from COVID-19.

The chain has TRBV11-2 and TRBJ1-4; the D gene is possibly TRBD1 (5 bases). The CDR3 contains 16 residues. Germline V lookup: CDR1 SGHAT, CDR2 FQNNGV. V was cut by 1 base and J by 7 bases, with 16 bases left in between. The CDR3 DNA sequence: TGTGCCAGCAGCTTAGGGGGCGGGGGTAGTGGTGAAAAACTGTTTTTT. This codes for CASSLGGGGSGEKLFF.

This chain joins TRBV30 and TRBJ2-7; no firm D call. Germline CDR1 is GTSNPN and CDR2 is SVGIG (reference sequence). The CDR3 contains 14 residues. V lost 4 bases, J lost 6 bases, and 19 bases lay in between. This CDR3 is CAWNREDPRREQYF. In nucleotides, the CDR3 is TGTGCCTGGAACCGCGAGGATCCCCGTCGCGAGCAGTACTTC.

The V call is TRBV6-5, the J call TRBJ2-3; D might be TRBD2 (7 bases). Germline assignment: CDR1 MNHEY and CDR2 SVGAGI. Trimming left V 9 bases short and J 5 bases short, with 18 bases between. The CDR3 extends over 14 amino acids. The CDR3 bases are TGTGCCAGTAGAATGGGGGGGCCTGGAGATACGCAGTATTTT. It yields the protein CASRMGGPGDTQYF.

CDR3 DNA sequence: TGTGCCAGCAGCCAAGAGAGCGGGGCTAGCACAGATACGCAGTATTTT. Translating it yields CASSQESGASTDTQYF. The rearrangement links TRBV4-2 to TRBJ2-3; the match to TRBD2 covers 7 bases. Germline trimming cut 0 bases from V and 0 bases from J; bases unmatched to any gene: 3. The CDR3 consists of 16 residues. The germline V gene has CDR1 LGHNA and CDR2 YNFKEQ.

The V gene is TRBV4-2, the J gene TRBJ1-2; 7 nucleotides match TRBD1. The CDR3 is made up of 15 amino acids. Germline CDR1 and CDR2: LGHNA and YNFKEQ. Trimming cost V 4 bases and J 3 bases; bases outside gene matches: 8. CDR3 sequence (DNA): TGTGCCAGCAGCCTCAGCACCGGGACAGACTATGGCTACACCTTC. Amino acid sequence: CASSLSTGTDYGYTF.